The present TCR beta chain was sequenced within a study of blood T cell repertoires in COVID-19. The CDR3 runs 15 residues. The germline gives CDR1 SGHAT, CDR2 FQNNGV. J was trimmed by 4 bases and V by 5 bases; bases with no gene match: 9. Clones were sequenced by immunoSEQ multiplex PCR, and TCRdb holds only the in-frame ones, with some missing. The sample carries fewer than 200,000 clones, around 83% recorded once. The chain combines TRBV11-2 with TRBJ2-3; 7 bases are a match to TRBD2. Specimen: PBMCs or T cells enriched from blood (not recorded which). The clonotype comes from a woman in her 50s in a cohort exposed to, infected with or recovered from COVID-19 (not recorded which). The CDR3 is CASSGEGLAADTQYF. The CDR3 DNA sequence: TGTGCCAGCAGCGGGGAGGGGCTAGCGGCAGATACGCAGTATTTT.